The next 29 T cell receptor beta chains were all read from a single sample in a study of shared clonotypes between healthy human individuals. Sequenced by immunoSEQ multiplex PCR; TCRdb stores in-frame clones only, minus some. The repertoire holds about 490,000 clones, with about 72% as singletons. Sequenced: PBMCs. The receptors originated from a woman aged 40-49 years in good health. Some clones in this sample may be carry-over from other donors' samples.

The chain employs TRBV6-1 and TRBJ1-1; the D is unclear. The CDR3 has 13 amino acids. Germline V lookup: CDR1 MNHNS, CDR2 SASEGT. The V and J ends lost 2 bases and 7 bases respectively, with 11 bases between them. CDR3 sequence reads: CASSELGSGEAFF. CDR3 DNA: TGTGCCAGCAGTGAATTGGGGTCGGGTGAAGCTTTCTTT.

The genes are TRBV9 and TRBJ2-3; 7 nucleotides match TRBD2. V shed 3 bases, J shed 4 bases, and the junction held 11 bases outside the gene matches. Per the germline V gene, CDR1 is SGDLS and CDR2 is YYNGEE. CDR3 length: 16 residues. CDR3 region: CASSEIRTSWPDTQYF. The DNA for the CDR3 is TGTGCCAGCAGCGAAATAAGGACTAGTTGGCCAGATACGCAGTATTTT.

This clone was seen only a few times. The chain is built from TRBV5-1 and TRBJ1-2; 7 bases align to TRBD1. Germline-derived CDR1 and CDR2 are SGHRS and YFSETQ. This CDR3 has 14 residues. V was pared by 4 bases and J by 4 bases, with 7 bases of the junction left unmatched. The CDR3 DNA reads TGCGCCAGCAGCCCCTCGGGACAGCTCTATGGCTACACCTTC. Amino acids: CASSPSGQLYGYTF.

V and J are TRBV28 and TRBJ2-7; D could derive from TRBD1 or TRBD2 (5 bases each). V was pared by 3 bases and J by 12 bases, with 18 bases between. Germline V gives CDR1 MDHEN, CDR2 SYDVKM. CDR3 length: 13 amino acids. CDR3 amino acids: CASSFTRDRRPYF. CDR3 in DNA: TGTGCCAGCAGTTTCACAAGGGACCGGCGGCCGTACTTC.

The chain links TRBV18 to TRBJ2-3; D may match TRBD1 or TRBD2 (6 bases each). Trimming took off 3 bases at V and 2 bases at J, with 24 bases between the two ends. The CDR3 length is 19 residues. Germline values: CDR1 KGHSH, CDR2 LQKENI. This chain's CDR3 is CASSPNPFQPGANTDTQYF. The DNA for the CDR3 is TGTGCCAGCTCACCGAACCCTTTCCAACCGGGGGCTAACACAGATACGCAGTATTTT.

The V call is TRBV4-2, the J call TRBJ1-6, with D maybe TRBD1 (6 bases). The CDR3 extends over 15 amino acids. The germline V gene encodes CDR1 LGHNA and CDR2 YNFKEQ. V was clipped by 4 bases and J by 4 bases, with 11 bases between them. CDR3: CASSLTGAYNSPLHF. The CDR3 DNA reads as TGTGCCAGCAGCCTGACAGGAGCTTATAATTCACCCCTCCACTTT.

The chain combines TRBV30 with TRBJ1-3, with D maybe TRBD1 (6 bases). The CDR3 has 15 amino acids. Germline CDR1 and CDR2: GTSNPN and SVGIG (reference sequence). V lost 3 bases to trimming and J lost 2 bases, with 14 bases between them. DNA for the CDR3: TGTGCCTGGAGCGGCCAGGGGTACACTGGAAACACCATATATTTT. It encodes CAWSGQGYTGNTIYF.

This clone was found once. This rearrangement joins TRBV4-1 to TRBJ2-1, with 7 bases lining up with TRBD2. Losses at the gene ends were 3 bases for V and 4 bases for J; bases not matched to a gene: 15. Germline V gene data show CDR1 as MGHRA and CDR2 as YSYEKL. The CDR3 spans 18 residues. CDR3: CASSQARMAGVGYNEQFF. For the CDR3, the DNA is TGCGCCAGCAGCCAGGCCCGGATGGCGGGAGTAGGGTACAATGAGCAGTTCTTC.

J is TRBJ2-5 and V is TRBV4-1, with a tentative D call TRBD1 (6 bases). This CDR3 contains 14 residues. V was trimmed by 3 bases and J by 6 bases, leaving 14 bases between them. Germline V CDR1 and CDR2: MGHRA, YSYEKL. CDR3 protein: CASSQPGQTKTQYF. The CDR3 region has the DNA TGCGCCAGCAGCCAGCCAGGACAGACAAAGACCCAGTACTTC.

This chain joins TRBV5-1 and TRBJ2-3; 7 bases are shared with TRBD2. This CDR3 is 14 amino acids long. Germline CDR1 is SGHRS and CDR2 is YFSETQ. J was trimmed by 6 bases and V by 0 bases; bases with no gene match: 4. This CDR3 reads CASSLVGLVDTQYF. CDR3 in DNA: TGCGCCAGCAGCTTGGTAGGACTAGTTGATACGCAGTATTTT.

This chain connects TRBV7-9 to TRBJ1-5, with 7 bases fitting TRBD1. The CDR3 is made up of 16 amino acids. Germline CDR1 SEHNR, CDR2 FQNEAQ (reference sequence). The ends lost 4 bases at V and 4 bases at J; junction bases unmatched: 10. The CDR3 nucleotides read TGTGCCAGCAGCTCCTCAGGAGGGGGCGCGAATCAGCCCCAGCATTTT. Translating it yields CASSSSGGGANQPQHF.

This chain links TRBV5-1 with TRBJ1-2, with D possibly matching TRBD1 (5 bases). CDR3 length: 15 residues. The germline gives CDR1 SGHRS, CDR2 YFSETQ. Trimming took off 0 bases at V and 3 bases at J, with 12 bases between the two ends. CDR3 in amino acids: CASSLGAGMDYGYTF. The CDR3 DNA sequence: TGCGCCAGCAGCTTGGGTGCAGGGATGGACTATGGCTACACCTTC.

V and J are TRBV19 and TRBJ1-1, with D possibly being TRBD1 (5 bases). V shed 7 bases and J shed 4 bases, with 13 bases lying between them. The CDR3 covers 13 residues. Germline CDR1 reads LNHDA; CDR2 reads SQIVND (reference sequence). As DNA, the CDR3 is TGTGCCAGTATCCGGTGGGGCGGCACTGAAGCTTTCTTT. Protein sequence: CASIRWGGTEAFF. Complete variable domain (other parts from reference TRBV19 and TRBJ1-1): DGGITQSPKYLFRKEGQNVTLSCEQNLNHDAMYWYRQDPGQGLRLIYYSQIVNDFQKGDIAEGYSVSREKKESFPLTVTSAQKNPTAFYLCASIRWGGTEAFFGQGTRLTVV.

The chain employs TRBV27 and TRBJ2-7; D remains unclear. Germline V gene lookup returns CDR1 MNHEY and CDR2 SMNVEV (reference sequence). CDR3 length: 15 residues. Trimming removed 3 bases from V and 0 bases from J, with 12 bases in between. CDR3 protein: CASSLAPTGSYEQYF. CDR3 bases: TGTGCCAGCAGTTTGGCCCCTACCGGCTCCTACGAGCAGTACTTC.

The chain carries TRBV6-1 and TRBJ2-7, with D hard to call. V was clipped by 5 bases and J by 2 bases, with 10 bases between them. Per germline, CDR1 MNHNS and CDR2 SASEGT. CDR3 length equals 13 residues. This chain's CDR3 is CASSPSRAYEQYF. The CDR3 DNA reads TGTGCCAGCAGTCCCAGCCGGGCCTACGAGCAGTACTTC.

The chain employs TRBV4-2 and TRBJ2-3, with no clear D. Trimming stripped 0 bases from V and 2 bases from J, with 9 bases between. CDR1 is LGHNA, CDR2 YNFKEQ, per germline. The CDR3 sequence is 15 residues long. CDR3 DNA sequence: TGTGCCAGCAGCCAAGATCTTGTGCCCACAGATACGCAGTATTTT. This codes for CASSQDLVPTDTQYF.

The J gene is TRBJ2-2, the V gene TRBV5-1; 11 bases agree with TRBD2. Germline V CDR1 and CDR2: SGHRS, YFSETQ. This CDR3 contains 15 residues. Trimming took 4 bases from V and 8 from J; bases not matched to a gene: 7. CDR3 protein: CASSKGTSGLGELFF. CDR3 DNA: TGCGCCAGCAGCAAAGGGACTAGCGGTCTAGGGGAGCTGTTTTTT.

This clone was counted a single time. The J gene is TRBJ2-3, the V gene TRBV13; 12 bases are a match to TRBD2. The germline V gene has CDR1 PRHDT and CDR2 FYEKMQ (reference sequence). Germline trimming cut 4 bases from V and 6 bases from J; bases unmatched to any gene: 8. The CDR3 contains 16 residues. As DNA, the CDR3 is TGTGCCAGCAGCTCCCGGACTAGCGGGAAAAGGGATACGCAGTATTTT. This encodes CASSSRTSGKRDTQYF.

This sequence joins TRBV25-1 and TRBJ1-2, with D uncertain. Per the germline V gene, CDR1 is MGHDK and CDR2 is SYGVNS. The length of the CDR3 is 13 residues. The V end lost 1 base, the J end lost 6 bases, and 9 bases lay between the germline ends. The CDR3 nucleotides are TGTGCCAGCAGTGAATGGGAGAGAAATGGCTACACCTTC. Translating gives CASSEWERNGYTF.

This chain links TRBV30 with TRBJ2-2, with 8 positions matching TRBD1. Germline-derived CDR1 and CDR2 are GTSNPN and SVGIG (reference sequence). The CDR3 is 15 residues long. V lost 4 bases, J lost 3 bases, and 7 bases stayed unmatched. CDR3 in DNA: TGTGCCTGGAAGGCGGGACAGGCTGACACCGGGGAGCTGTTTTTT. Amino acid sequence: CAWKAGQADTGELFF.

By proportion, this clone is medium-sized (0.01 to 0.1%). The chain links TRBV9 to TRBJ1-1, with D unresolved. The CDR3 is 13 residues long. V was shortened by 0 bases and J by 7 bases, with 10 bases between the two germline ends. Germline CDR1 reads SGDLS; CDR2 reads YYNGEE. The CDR3 nucleotides are TGTGCCAGCAGCGTAGGGGCAGGCAATGAAGCTTTCTTT. This sequence encodes CASSVGAGNEAFF.

The rearrangement joins TRBV2 to TRBJ2-7; tentatively, D is TRBD1 or TRBD2 (5 bases each). CDR3 length: 14 residues. The V end was cut by 6 bases, the J end by 0 bases, with 12 bases between. Germline CDR1 and CDR2: SNHLY and FYNNEI. Written as DNA, the CDR3 is TGTGCCAGCAGCCGGGGCTCGGTCTCCTACGAGCAGTACTTC. Its translation: CASSRGSVSYEQYF.

In this sample, this clone turned up once. The V and J genes are TRBV18 and TRBJ1-5; weak D call: TRBD1 (5 bases). V gave up 2 bases and J gave up 5 bases, with 10 bases separating them. The germline CDR1 and CDR2 sequences are KGHSH and LQKENI. The CDR3 runs to 14 residues. CDR3 region: CASSPGGEYQPQHF. The DNA of the CDR3 is TGTGCCAGCTCACCAGGGGGGGAGTATCAGCCCCAGCATTTT.

The chain couples TRBV9 to TRBJ1-2; possible D gene TRBD1, 5 bases. Between the trimmed V and J ends, which lost 2 bases and 7 bases, there was a span of 18 bases. The CDR3 totals 15 residues. The V gene's germline CDR1 is SGDLS and CDR2 YYNGEE. In DNA, the CDR3 is TGTGCCAGCAGCGTCTCTGGCCAGGGTATGGGTGGCTACACCTTC. The encoded protein is CASSVSGQGMGGYTF. The full variable domain, in which reference TRBV9 and TRBJ1-2 provide the parts outside the CDR3, is DSGVTQTPKHLITATGQRVTLRCSPRSGDLSVYWYQQSLDQGLQFLIQYYNGEERAKGNILERFSAQQFPDLHSELNLSSLELGDSALYFCASSVSGQGMGGYTFGSGTRLTVV.

The V gene is TRBV7-2, the J gene TRBJ2-5; 7 positions match TRBD2. The CDR3 loop spans 18 amino acids. CDR1 and CDR2 from the germline V gene are SGHTA and FQGNSA. V gave up 0 bases and J gave up 8 bases; unmatched junction bases: 18. The CDR3 DNA follows: TGTGCCAGCAGCTTAGCGCAGGCTAGCGGAAAACCCAGAGGCACCCAGTACTTC. It encodes CASSLAQASGKPRGTQYF.

The gene calls are TRBV28 and TRBJ2-7, with 8 bases matching TRBD2. V was pared by 6 bases and J by 4 bases, with 14 bases of the junction left unmatched. The CDR3 is made up of 16 amino acids. The germline CDR1 and CDR2 sequences are MDHEN and SYDVKM. The CDR3, as DNA: TGTGCCAGCAGCTCTCCCGCCCGGGGGGGGATATACGAGCAGTACTTC. Protein sequence: CASSSPARGGIYEQYF.

The chain couples TRBV18 to TRBJ2-2; D gene unclear. Germline CDR1 reads KGHSH; CDR2 reads LQKENI. This CDR3 is built from 14 residues. V shed 3 bases and J shed 4 bases, with 9 bases lying between them. DNA for the CDR3: TGTGCCAGCTCACCGGTGGGGTCCACCGGGGAGCTGTTTTTT. Protein sequence: CASSPVGSTGELFF.

This chain connects TRBV4-1 to TRBJ2-5; TRBD2 matches 14 bases. V shed 4 bases and J 5 bases; nucleotides not matched to a gene: 6. The CDR3 runs 16 residues. Germline V gene sequence: CDR1 MGHRA, CDR2 YSYEKL. The CDR3 spells CASSRGTSGSVETQYF. As DNA, the CDR3 is TGCGCCAGCAGCCGCGGGACTAGCGGGAGTGTGGAGACCCAGTACTTC.

This clone was counted at least ten times. The V and J genes are TRBV11-3 and TRBJ2-2; 7 bases are a match to TRBD2. V trimming: 1 base; J trimming: 2 bases; junction bases outside the gene matches: 1. Germline V gene lookup returns CDR1 SGHNT and CDR2 YENEEA. This CDR3 is 15 amino acids long. Here the CDR3 reads CASSLGGSNTGELFF. The CDR3 nucleotides are TGTGCCAGCAGCTTAGGCGGGAGTAACACCGGGGAGCTGTTTTTT.